Below are 27 T cell receptor beta chains sequenced from a single sample in a study of blood T cell repertoires in COVID-19 (dated by TCRdb to about 2020). The method behind the library was the immunoSEQ multiplex PCR assay. The table comes from immuneACCESS by way of TCRdb, which keeps in-frame sequences with V and J called. Part of the clones is missing from these tables; in studies checked, under half for an unresolved V gene and the rest for unknown reasons. The sample has fewer than 250,000 clones on record, roughly 90% of them singletons. The top ten clonotypes cover about 5% of the sample. The sample consisted of peripheral blood. The receptors here all came from a woman aged 40 to 49 with acute or convalescent COVID-19.

Of note for this clone: Distinct nucleotide sequences in the sample also encode this CDR3. The rearrangement joins TRBV12-3 or TRBV12-4 to TRBJ1-2; D is uncertain. This CDR3 is 13 amino acids long. The V end was cut by 8 bases, the J end by 0 bases, with 10 bases between. CDR3 protein: CASSTGANYGYTF. The CDR3 DNA is TGTGCCAGCTCAACCGGAGCTAACTATGGCTACACCTTC.

The chain's CDR3 is CASSFPPSAVDTQYF. The CDR3, as DNA: TGTGCCAGCAGCTTCCCCCCCAGCGCGGTAGATACGCAGTATTTT. The rearrangement uses TRBV5-5 and TRBJ2-3, with no clear D. Germline V CDR1 and CDR2: SGHKS, YYEKEE (reference sequence). The CDR3 sequence is 15 residues long. The ends were cut back, 2 bases at V and 5 bases at J, with 15 bases in the middle.

The chain couples TRBV6-5 to TRBJ1-2; D is perhaps TRBD1 (5 bases). The ends were cut back, 6 bases at V and 5 bases at J, with 13 bases in the middle. The CDR3 has 13 residues. CDR1 is MNHEY, CDR2 SVGAGI, per germline. The CDR3 DNA is TGTGCCAGCAGCCAGGGTTCATGGTATGGCTACACCTTC. Translating gives CASSQGSWYGYTF.

This clone has only one observation. The chain employs TRBV7-8 and TRBJ1-5; tentative D call: TRBD1 (6 bases). The CDR3 runs 15 residues. V lost 4 bases and J lost 3, with 13 bases in between. Germline values: CDR1 SGHVS, CDR2 FQNEAQ. The CDR3 DNA reads as TGTGCCAGCAGCTCCGAAGGACAGTTCAATCAGCCCCAGCATTTT. Translated, it gives CASSSEGQFNQPQHF.

The chain couples TRBV2 to TRBJ2-5; no clear D gene. The V and J ends lost 4 bases and 0 bases respectively, with 12 bases between them. Germline CDR1 is SNHLY and CDR2 is FYNNEI. CDR3 length equals 15 residues. CDR3: CASSGGSLYQETQYF. The CDR3 coding sequence is TGTGCCAGCAGTGGCGGCAGTTTATACCAAGAGACCCAGTACTTC. Full variable domain (missing parts from reference TRBV2 and TRBJ2-5): EPEVTQTPSHQVTQMGQEVILRCVPISNHLYFYWYRQILGQKVEFLVSFYNNEISEKSEIFDDQFSVERPDGSNFTLKIRSTKLEDSAMYFCASSGGSLYQETQYFGPGTRLLVL.

The chain links TRBV4-1 to TRBJ1-6; D might be TRBD1 (6 bases). The germline gives CDR1 MGHRA, CDR2 YSYEKL. The CDR3 is made up of 14 amino acids. V was cut by 4 bases and J by 10 bases, with 14 bases left in between. This CDR3 reads CASSPGDYRSPLHF. DNA of the CDR3: TGCGCCAGCAGCCCAGGGGACTATCGATCACCCCTCCACTTT.

V is TRBV7-3 and J is TRBJ2-4, with a tentative D call TRBD2 (6 bases). Trimming cost V 0 bases and J 7 bases, with 13 bases left between them. The CDR3 spans 15 residues. CDR1 is SGHTA, CDR2 FQGTGA, per germline. The CDR3 DNA reads TGTGCCAGCAGCTTAACTCCGGGGGTGTTGAACATTCAGTACTTC. This gives the protein CASSLTPGVLNIQYF.

The V and J genes are TRBV9 and TRBJ1-2, with 9 bases identical to TRBD1. Losses at the gene ends were 1 base for V and 0 bases for J; bases not matched to a gene: 4. In germline, CDR1 is SGDLS, CDR2 YYNGEE. This CDR3 has 16 residues. The CDR3 region has the DNA TGTGCCAGCAGCGTATCAGGACAGGGGTCTAACTATGGCTACACCTTC. It is translated as CASSVSGQGSNYGYTF.

This chain connects TRBV6-1 to TRBJ1-1; D is ambiguous. This CDR3 has 14 amino acids. Germline CDR1 is MNHNS and CDR2 is SASEGT. Trimming removed 3 bases from V and 1 base from J, with 9 bases in between. The CDR3 region is CASSDLHTNTEAFF. CDR3 bases: TGTGCCAGCAGTGATCTCCACACGAACACTGAAGCTTTCTTT.

This clone was picked up one time. The gene calls are TRBV5-5 and TRBJ1-4; 7 bases map to TRBD1. Germline CDR1 is SGHKS and CDR2 is YYEKEE (reference sequence). This CDR3 spans 13 amino acids. J was trimmed by 3 bases and V by 6 bases; bases with no gene match: 2. The CDR3 loop reads CASTDRANEKLFF. CDR3 in DNA: TGTGCCAGCACCGACAGGGCTAATGAAAAACTGTTTTTT.

This chain uses TRBV7-6 with TRBJ2-5, with TRBD2 identical over 10 bases. The germline CDR1 and CDR2 sequences are SGHVS and FNYEAQ. The CDR3 contains 16 residues. V shed 0 bases, J shed 1 base, and the junction held 2 bases outside the gene matches. The CDR3 reads CASSLAPSGGQETQYF. The CDR3 region has the DNA TGTGCCAGCAGCTTAGCTCCTAGCGGGGGCCAAGAGACCCAGTACTTC. Drawing the rest from reference TRBV7-6 and TRBJ2-5, the complete variable domain is GAGVSQSPRYKVTKRGQDVALRCDPISGHVSLYWYRQALGQGPEFLTYFNYEAQQDKSGLPNDRFSAERPEGSISTLTIQRTEQRDSAMYRCASSLAPSGGQETQYFGPGTRLLVL.

CDR3 region: CASSSPLRDRGSPLHF. The CDR3 coding sequence is TGTGCCAGCAGTTCCCCCCTCCGGGACAGAGGGTCACCCCTCCACTTT. The chain uses TRBV27 and TRBJ1-6; TRBD1 agrees at 7 bases. V shed 4 bases, J shed 10 bases, and the junction held 13 bases outside the gene matches. CDR3 length: 16 amino acids. Looked up from germline, CDR1 is MNHEY and CDR2 is SMNVEV (reference sequence).

This rearrangement joins TRBV19 to TRBJ2-1; D possibly corresponds to TRBD1 (6 bases). CDR3 size: 17 residues. The V gene's germline CDR1 is LNHDA and CDR2 SQIVND (reference sequence). V was shortened by 0 bases and J by 6 bases, with 18 bases between the two germline ends. The CDR3 region is CASSIERSAGVLNEQFF. The CDR3 nucleotides read TGTGCCAGTAGTATAGAAAGATCAGCAGGGGTCCTCAATGAGCAGTTCTTC.

DNA for the CDR3: TGTGCCAGCAGTTTATCGTTCCAGGGGAGCTATGGCTACACCTTC. Protein: CASSLSFQGSYGYTF. The genes are TRBV27 and TRBJ1-2; possible D gene TRBD1, 6 bases. From germline, CDR1 is MNHEY and CDR2 SMNVEV (reference sequence). V lost 0 bases to trimming and J lost 4 bases, with 12 bases between them. The CDR3 sequence is 15 residues long.

The chain has TRBV10-3 and TRBJ2-1, with 10 bases matching TRBD1. With 11 bases clipped from V and 8 bases from J, the junction kept 9 bases outside the gene matches. Per germline, CDR1 ENHRY and CDR2 SYGVKD. The CDR3 is 13 amino acids. The CDR3 nucleotides read TGTGCCGCTACGCGGGACAGGGGCGATGAGCAGTTCTTC. As protein: CAATRDRGDEQFF.

Here the CDR3 DNA reads TGCAGTGCTAGTAACAGGGGTGGCAATCAGCCCCAGCATTTT. This sequence encodes CSASNRGGNQPQHF. The genes are TRBV20-1 and TRBJ1-5; TRBD1 agrees at 7 bases. The CDR3 runs 14 residues. Germline CDR1 and CDR2: DFQATT and SNEGSKA (reference sequence). The trim removed 3 bases at V and 2 bases at J, leaving 4 bases unmatched.

The chain uses TRBV20-1 and TRBJ1-2, with D possibly matching TRBD1 (6 bases). V gave up 3 bases and J gave up 6 bases, with 11 bases separating them. Germline V gene data show CDR1 as DFQATT and CDR2 as SNEGSKA (reference sequence). The CDR3 length is 12 residues. The CDR3, as DNA: TGCAGTGCTAGTCACAGGGATGATGGCTACACCTTC. Its translation: CSASHRDDGYTF.

The J gene is TRBJ1-1, the V gene TRBV7-2; a possible D gene is TRBD1 (6 bases). The CDR3 has 14 residues. The germline CDR1 and CDR2 sequences are SGHTA and FQGNSA. Between the trimmed V and J ends, which lost 5 bases and 4 bases, there was a span of 14 bases. Here the CDR3 DNA reads TGTGCCAGCAGCCTCCGGGGGGGGCCCACTGAAGCTTTCTTT. It codes for CASSLRGGPTEAFF.

In this sample, this clone turned up once. The V call is TRBV6-5, the J call TRBJ1-2, with D possibly TRBD1 on 5 matching bases. V lost 7 bases to trimming and J lost 7 bases, with 16 bases between them. The V gene's germline CDR1 is MNHEY and CDR2 SVGAGI. The CDR3 has 13 residues. CDR3 loop: CASTRDSVSGYTF. The CDR3 DNA reads as TGTGCCAGCACTCGGGACTCTGTTAGTGGCTACACCTTC.

The J gene is TRBJ1-5, the V gene TRBV19; the D is unclear. This CDR3 region has 16 residues. The V gene lost 2 bases and the J gene lost 2 bases, with 13 bases spanning the gap. Germline values: CDR1 LNHDA, CDR2 SQIVND (reference sequence). The CDR3 DNA is TGTGCCAGTAGTATATTGGGCCCGAGAGGCAATCAGCCCCAGCATTTT. This codes for CASSILGPRGNQPQHF.

The chain links TRBV12-3 or TRBV12-4 to TRBJ1-6; no clear D. The CDR3 is 13 amino acids. V lost 3 bases and J lost 9, with 9 bases in between. CDR3 region: CASSFNSGSPLHF. Written as DNA, the CDR3 is TGTGCCAGCAGTTTTAATAGCGGTTCACCCCTCCACTTT.

The J gene is TRBJ2-2, the V gene TRBV11-2; D perhaps matches TRBD2 (5 bases). Germline assignment: CDR1 SGHAT and CDR2 FQNNGV. Trimming cost V 4 bases and J 4 bases, with 10 bases left between them. The CDR3 sequence is 14 residues long. The DNA for the CDR3 is TGTGCCAGCAGCTGGGTCCGGGGCACCGGGGAGCTGTTTTTT. It translates to CASSWVRGTGELFF.

This clone has just one count. The J gene is TRBJ2-1, the V gene TRBV3-1 (or the pseudogene TRBV3-2); 8 nucleotides align to TRBD1. V gave up 5 bases and J gave up 0 bases; unmatched junction bases: 6. Germline CDR1 and CDR2: LGHDT and YNNKEL (reference sequence). The CDR3 runs to 16 residues. Here the CDR3 DNA reads TGTGCCAGCAGCAAATTCACAGGGGGCTCCTACAATGAGCAGTTCTTC. Protein sequence: CASSKFTGGSYNEQFF.

V is TRBV6-5 and J is TRBJ2-7; 11 bases are shared with TRBD1. The length of the CDR3 is 15 residues. Per the germline V gene, CDR1 is MNHEY and CDR2 is SVGAGI. Germline trimming cut 6 bases from V and 4 bases from J; bases unmatched to any gene: 8. The CDR3 region has the DNA TGTGCCAGCAGGCCCGGGACAGGGGGAATATACGAGCAGTACGTC. This codes for CASRPGTGGIYEQYV.

V and J are TRBV10-3 and TRBJ1-1, with 9 bases identical to TRBD1. Germline assignment: CDR1 ENHRY and CDR2 SYGVKD. After removal of 10 bases from V and 6 bases from J, the junction contained 15 bases not matched to a gene. The CDR3 contains 15 residues. The CDR3 sequence is CATTPGQGPQAEAFF. CDR3 bases: TGTGCCACCACCCCCGGACAGGGGCCCCAGGCTGAAGCTTTCTTT.

The chain is built from TRBV6-5 and TRBJ1-6; possibly TRBD1 for D (6 bases). CDR1 MNHEY and CDR2 SVGAGI come from the germline V gene. The CDR3 is made up of 13 amino acids. V was clipped by 7 bases and J by 9 bases, with 13 bases between them. In nucleotides, the CDR3 is TGTGCCAGCATGCAGGGGAGGGCTTCACCCCTCCACTTT. Residues: CASMQGRASPLHF.

The CDR3 reads CASSNNRENTEAFF. In nucleotides, the CDR3 is TGTGCCAGCAGTAATAACAGGGAGAACACTGAAGCTTTCTTT. The V and J genes are TRBV7-3 and TRBJ1-1, with D possibly TRBD1 on 6 matching bases. Per the germline V gene, CDR1 is SGHTA and CDR2 is FQGTGA. The CDR3 has 14 amino acids. V lost 6 bases and J 1 base, leaving 12 bases between the germline ends.